The 8 T cell receptor beta chains given below trace back to one sample, sequenced in a study of blood T cells in healthy people across ages. The authors ran a second PCR of about 6 to 11 cycles using a sample-barcoded 5' primer and a J-beta primer mix. Using its own MiXCR run on the 5' RACE reads, TCRdb lists one record per CDR3 protein. The sample has some 550,000 distinct CDR3 sequences, around half seen once. The sample was blood. The receptors were gathered from a man older than 75 in good health.

The CDR3 DNA sequence: TGCAGTGCTAGAAGGGGACAGGACTCTGGAAACACCATATATTTT. Its protein is CSARRGQDSGNTIYF. The chain carries TRBV20-1 and TRBJ1-3, with 8 bases lining up with TRBD1. This CDR3 region has 15 residues. CDR1 is DFQATT, CDR2 SNEGSKA, per germline (reference sequence). V shed 2 bases and J 0 bases; nucleotides not matched to a gene: 3.

V usage is TRBV6-5 and J usage is TRBJ2-1; tentatively, D is TRBD2 (6 bases). CDR3 length: 15 amino acids. Looked up from germline, CDR1 is MNHEY and CDR2 is SVGAGI. V shed 7 bases and J shed 0 bases, with 13 bases lying between them. CDR3 sequence (DNA): TGTGCCAGCACCCCTAGCGTAAGCTCCTACAATGAGCAGTTCTTC. It is translated as CASTPSVSSYNEQFF.

This sequence joins TRBV29-1 and TRBJ2-1, with no clear D. V shed 3 bases and J shed 0 bases, with 6 bases lying between them. The germline gives CDR1 SQVTM, CDR2 ANQGSEA. The CDR3 totals 13 residues. CDR3 amino acids: CSVDESSYNEQFF. CDR3 sequence (DNA): TGCAGCGTTGATGAGAGCTCCTACAATGAGCAGTTCTTC.

CDR3 protein: CASGTGTSDRNEQFF. The CDR3 DNA is TGTGCTAGTGGGACCGGGACTAGCGACAGAAATGAGCAGTTCTTC. The chain uses TRBV12-5 and TRBJ2-1, with 10 bases identical to TRBD2. Germline V gene sequence: CDR1 LGHNT, CDR2 FRNRAP. After removal of 6 bases from V and 7 bases from J, the junction contained 9 bases not matched to a gene. This CDR3 is 15 amino acids long.

The rearrangement uses TRBV2 and TRBJ2-3; tentatively, D is TRBD1 (6 bases). Germline assignment: CDR1 SNHLY and CDR2 FYNNEI. The ends were cut back, 5 bases at V and 3 bases at J, with 9 bases in the middle. CDR3 length equals 13 residues. For the CDR3, the DNA is TGTGCCAGCAGTATACAGGGAACAGATACGCAGTATTTT. The encoded protein is CASSIQGTDTQYF. The variable domain in full, with the rest retrieved from reference TRBV2 and TRBJ2-3, is EPEVTQTPSHQVTQMGQEVILRCVPISNHLYFYWYRQILGQKVEFLVSFYNNEISEKSEIFDDQFSVERPDGSNFTLKIRSTKLEDSAMYFCASSIQGTDTQYFGPGTRLTVL.

For this clonotype: Compared with germline, one end of the junction differs, possibly owing to a read error. CDR3 loop: CASSRRRVGFNERFF. The CDR3 bases are TGTGCCAGCAGCCGGAGAAGGGTCGGGTTCAATGAGCGGTTCTTC. The chain couples TRBV7-9 to TRBJ2-1; D unresolved. Germline CDR1 reads SEHNR; CDR2 reads FQNEAQ (reference sequence). The CDR3 loop spans 15 amino acids.

The chain joins TRBV20-1 to TRBJ2-1; D not resolved. Germline loops: CDR1 DFQATT, CDR2 SNEGSKA (reference sequence). This CDR3 has 12 amino acids. Trimming shortened V by 5 bases and J by 6 bases, and 11 bases separated the two germline ends. CDR3 in amino acids: CSARPFLNEQFF. Here the CDR3 DNA reads TGCAGTGCTCGCCCTTTTCTCAATGAGCAGTTCTTC.

The table lists this clonotype with a few counts. The chain recombines TRBV10-3 with TRBJ1-1; maybe TRBD1 (6 bases). The CDR3 has 14 residues. Germline loops: CDR1 ENHRY, CDR2 SYGVKD. Trimming pared 3 bases from V and 4 bases from J, leaving 12 bases between. CDR3 DNA sequence: TGTGCCATCAGTGACCGGGACACCGGCACTGAAGCTTTCTTT. It codes for CAISDRDTGTEAFF.